These 12 T cell receptor beta chains were all obtained from the same sample, sequenced in a study of T cell repertoires in cytomegalovirus infection. TCRdb ran MiXCR on the reads and lists one entry per CDR3 protein. The sample holds approximately 990,000 distinct CDR3 sequences; around 32% are singletons and the top ten take over 13%. No cognate antigen is known for these TCRs. The sample in question was cultured CD8+ T cells from PBMCs, obtained from culture after CMV antigen stimulation. These receptors were obtained from a human donor in good health (CMV status not recorded). Some clones in this sample may be carry-over from other donors' samples.

In its sample, this clonotype was seen a few times. CDR3 sequence reads: CASSSGDTYEQYV. The CDR3 coding sequence is TGTGCCAGCAGTTCGGGGGATACCTACGAGCAGTACGTC. The chain couples TRBV27 to TRBJ2-7; weak D call: TRBD2 (6 bases). V lost 4 bases and J 2 bases, leaving 9 bases between the germline ends. The germline CDR1 and CDR2 sequences are MNHEY and SMNVEV (reference sequence). The CDR3 is 13 amino acids.

For this clonotype: Given a much more abundant clone one base away, this may be a read error. The V gene is TRBV7-9, the J gene TRBJ1-5, with TRBD1 identical over 7 bases. The CDR3 length is 16 residues. CDR1 and CDR2 from the germline V gene are SEHNR and FQNEAQ (reference sequence). DNA for the CDR3: TGTGCCACCAGCTTAGCAGGACAGGCGGGCAATCAGCCCCAGCATTTT. It codes for CATSLAGQAGNQPQHF. Full variable domain (remainder filled in from reference TRBV7-9 and TRBJ1-5): DTGVSQNPRHKITKRGQNVTFRCDPISEHNRLYWYRQTLGQGPEFLTYFQNEAQLEKSRLLSDRFSAERPKGSFSTLEIQRTEQGDSAMYLCATSLAGQAGNQPQHFGDGTRLSIL.

The chain employs TRBV27 and TRBJ1-3, with D possibly TRBD1 on 6 matching bases. Germline CDR1 MNHEY, CDR2 SMNVEV (reference sequence). Trimming pared 6 bases from V and 8 bases from J, leaving 20 bases between. CDR3 size: 15 residues. The CDR3, as DNA: TGTGCCAGCAGACTTAGCGGACAGTTCGGGGACACCATATATTTT. This encodes CASRLSGQFGDTIYF.

The chain links TRBV19 to TRBJ1-1; possibly TRBD1 for D (5 bases). CDR1 and CDR2 from the germline V gene are LNHDA and SQIVND (reference sequence). This CDR3 comprises 15 residues. Trimming pared 7 bases from V and 0 bases from J, leaving 15 bases between. CDR3 nucleotide sequence: TGTGCCAGTACTTACGGGACCGTGATGAACACTGAAGCTTTCTTT. Translation: CASTYGTVMNTEAFF.

This clonotype has ten or more counts. CDR3 in amino acids: CASSSTWVQETQYF. The CDR3 DNA reads as TGTGCCAGCAGCTCGACTTGGGTACAAGAGACCCAGTACTTC. This rearrangement joins TRBV6-1 to TRBJ2-5; D gene ambiguous. Trimming took 6 bases from V and 2 from J, leaving 13 bases between them. This CDR3 has 14 amino acids. From germline, CDR1 is MNHNS and CDR2 SASEGT.

Many counts were recorded for this clonotype. The chain carries TRBV7-9 and TRBJ2-2, with a weak D call TRBD2 (6 bases). The V gene's germline CDR1 is SEHNR and CDR2 FQNEAQ (reference sequence). The CDR3 runs 15 residues. V was pared by 1 base and J by 5 bases, with 11 bases between. CDR3 bases: TGTGCCAGCAGCTTAGTGGTCAGCGGGACCGGGGAGCTGTTTTTT. Encoded protein: CASSLVVSGTGELFF.

This clonotype occurred many times. The V and J genes are TRBV12-3 or TRBV12-4 and TRBJ2-4; D tentatively reads TRBD1 or TRBD2 (5 bases each). The CDR3 runs to 15 residues. Trimming pared 4 bases from V and 10 bases from J, leaving 20 bases between. In DNA form, the CDR3 reads TGTGCCAGCAGTTATCGGGACGCATCTTTTGGGATTCAGTACTTC. Translation: CASSYRDASFGIQYF.

This rearrangement joins TRBV6-1 to TRBJ1-5; no clear D gene. Germline V lookup: CDR1 MNHNS, CDR2 SASEGT. Trimming cost V 2 bases and J 5 bases, with 10 bases left between them. The length of the CDR3 is 14 residues. The CDR3 protein is CASSELGRDQPQHF. CDR3 sequence (DNA): TGTGCCAGCAGTGAATTAGGGCGAGATCAGCCCCAGCATTTT.

In regard to this clonotype: One end of the junction fails to match germline, which may point to a read error. The chain couples TRBV27 to TRBJ2-3; TRBD1 matches 10 bases. Germline V CDR1 and CDR2: MNHEY, SMNVEV (reference sequence). This CDR3 contains 13 residues. CDR3 residues: CVSQTGGADTQYF. The DNA of the CDR3 is TGTGTCAGCCAGACAGGGGGCGCAGATACGCAGTATTTT.

This clonotype was observed a few times. The chain links TRBV27 to TRBJ2-5; D is uncertain. CDR1 MNHEY and CDR2 SMNVEV come from the germline V gene (reference sequence). V shed 6 bases and J shed 1 base, with 15 bases lying between them. The CDR3 loop spans 15 amino acids. As DNA, the CDR3 is TGTGCCAGCAGACTTGAGGACGGGCGCCAAGAGACCCAGTACTTC. Protein: CASRLEDGRQETQYF.

There are many counts of this clonotype. V gene TRBV28 combines with J gene TRBJ1-1; 7 bases are a match to TRBD1. V was clipped by 7 bases and J by 4 bases; unmatched bases: 6. The germline V gene encodes CDR1 MDHEN and CDR2 SYDVKM. CDR3 length: 13 amino acids. The CDR3 sequence is CASKGAVGTEAFF. CDR3 DNA: TGTGCCAGCAAGGGGGCCGTAGGCACTGAAGCTTTCTTT.

This clonotype was picked up many times. This sequence joins TRBV12-3 or TRBV12-4 and TRBJ2-7, with D unresolved. CDR3 length: 12 residues. V lost 3 bases and J lost 4, with 7 bases in between. The DNA of the CDR3 is TGTGCCAGCAGTTTTGGCAGGTACGAGCAGTACGTC. It yields the protein CASSFGRYEQYV.